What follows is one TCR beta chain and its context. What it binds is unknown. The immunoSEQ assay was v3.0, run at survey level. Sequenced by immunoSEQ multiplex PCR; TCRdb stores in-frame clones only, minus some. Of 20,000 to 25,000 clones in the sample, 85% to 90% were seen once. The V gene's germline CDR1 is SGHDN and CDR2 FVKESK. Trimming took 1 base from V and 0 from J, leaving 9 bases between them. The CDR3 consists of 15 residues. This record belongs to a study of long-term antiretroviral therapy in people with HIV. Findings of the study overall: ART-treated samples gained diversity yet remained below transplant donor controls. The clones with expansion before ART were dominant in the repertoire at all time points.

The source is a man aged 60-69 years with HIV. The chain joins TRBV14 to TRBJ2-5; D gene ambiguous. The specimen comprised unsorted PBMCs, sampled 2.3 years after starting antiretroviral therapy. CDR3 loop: CASSQVRHHQETQYF. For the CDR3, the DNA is TGTGCCAGCAGCCAAGTGAGGCACCACCAAGAGACCCAGTACTTC.